This entry features one T cell receptor (beta chain) sequence. Germline CDR1 reads SQVTM; CDR2 reads ANQGSEA. V lost 4 bases and J 0 bases, leaving 9 bases between the germline ends. The CDR3 is 13 amino acids. Under the authors' procedure: Nucleated cell counts were estimated from reference gene primer amplification. Produced via immunoSEQ multiplex PCR; TCRdb's table is partial and in-frame only. That table furnishes V, J and clone size, whereas the DNA furnished D and trimming. The sample contains some 110,000 clones, 70% to 85% of which appear only once. This record comes from a study of blood T cell repertoires in COVID-19. Study context: Both acute and convalescent COVID-19 samples were obtained from the United States, Italy and Spain. T cells, B-cell-depleted T cells, or PBMCs supplied cDNA or gDNA.

The sequence was obtained from a woman aged 70-85 years with acute or convalescent COVID-19. Sequencing was carried out using peripheral blood. The rearrangement links TRBV29-1 to TRBJ1-1; a weak D match, TRBD1 (6 bases). The chain's CDR3 is CSVADRVNTEAFF. In DNA, the CDR3 is TGCAGCGTTGCGGACAGAGTGAACACTGAAGCTTTCTTT.